The clone carrying this T cell receptor (beta chain) occurred many times. What it binds is not known. Sample barcodes and UMIs were carried by the TCR alpha and TCR beta cDNA libraries that 5'RACE generated with constant-segment primers. TCRdb fed the 5' RACE reads into MiXCR, producing one record per CDR3 protein. Here the sample spans hundreds of thousands of distinct CDR3 sequences, roughly 17% being singletons. This sample was taken from a study of T-cell memory formation after mild COVID-19. Study results and caveats: Clones contracting over day 15 to 85 were CD4/CD8 balanced, with later expanders leaning CD4+.

Deletions cut 7 bases from V and 0 bases from J, with 14 bases between. This CDR3 is 15 amino acids long. V gene TRBV12-3 or TRBV12-4 combines with J gene TRBJ2-3, with D perhaps matching TRBD2 (6 bases). The material sequenced was PBMCs or a T cell subset sorted from them (not recorded which). The sequence was collected from a man younger than 35 who had mild COVID-19 (a few samples of this study predate the infection). Cell type and time point are not known. Written as DNA, the CDR3 is TGTGCCAGCACCCCATACGGGACTAGCACAGATACGCAGTATTTT. This gives the protein CASTPYGTSTDTQYF.